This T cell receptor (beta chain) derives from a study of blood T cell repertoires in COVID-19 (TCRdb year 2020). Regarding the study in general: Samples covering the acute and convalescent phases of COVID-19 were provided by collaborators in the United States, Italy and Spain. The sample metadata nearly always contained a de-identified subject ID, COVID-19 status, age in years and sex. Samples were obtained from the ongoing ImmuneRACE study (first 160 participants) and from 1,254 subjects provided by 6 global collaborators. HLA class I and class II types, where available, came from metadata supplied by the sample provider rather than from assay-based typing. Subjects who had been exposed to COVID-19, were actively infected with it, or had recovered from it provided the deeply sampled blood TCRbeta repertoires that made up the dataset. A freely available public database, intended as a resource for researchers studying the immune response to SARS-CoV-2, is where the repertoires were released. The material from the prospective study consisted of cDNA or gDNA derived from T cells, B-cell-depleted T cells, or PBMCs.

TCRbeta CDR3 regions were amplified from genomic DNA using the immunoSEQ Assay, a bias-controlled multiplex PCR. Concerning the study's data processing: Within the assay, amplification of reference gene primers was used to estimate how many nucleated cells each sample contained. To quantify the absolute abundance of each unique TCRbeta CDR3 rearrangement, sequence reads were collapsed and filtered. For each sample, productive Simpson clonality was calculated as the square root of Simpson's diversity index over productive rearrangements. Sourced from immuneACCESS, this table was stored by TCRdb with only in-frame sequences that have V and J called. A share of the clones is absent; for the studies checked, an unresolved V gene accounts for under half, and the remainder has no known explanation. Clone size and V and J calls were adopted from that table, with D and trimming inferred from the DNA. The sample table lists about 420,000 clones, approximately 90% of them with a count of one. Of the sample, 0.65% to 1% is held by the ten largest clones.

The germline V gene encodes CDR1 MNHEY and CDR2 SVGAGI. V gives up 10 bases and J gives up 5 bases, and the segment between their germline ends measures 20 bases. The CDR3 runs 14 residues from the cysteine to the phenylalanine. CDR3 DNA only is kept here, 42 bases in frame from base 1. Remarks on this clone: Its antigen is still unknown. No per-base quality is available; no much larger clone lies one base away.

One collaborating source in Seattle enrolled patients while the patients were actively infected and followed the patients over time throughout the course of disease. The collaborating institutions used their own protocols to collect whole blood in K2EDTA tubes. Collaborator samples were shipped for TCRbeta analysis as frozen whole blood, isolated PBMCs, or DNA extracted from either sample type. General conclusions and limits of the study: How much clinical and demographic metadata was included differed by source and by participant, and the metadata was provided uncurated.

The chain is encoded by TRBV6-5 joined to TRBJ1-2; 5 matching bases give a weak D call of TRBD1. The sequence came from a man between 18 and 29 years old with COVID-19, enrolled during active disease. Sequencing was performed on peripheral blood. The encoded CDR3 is CATSEEGRGYGYTF. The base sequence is TGTGCCACCTCTGAGGAGGGGAGAGGGTATGGCTACACCTTC.